This T cell receptor (beta chain) was retrieved from a study of blood T cell repertoires in COVID-19. Overall study: PBMCs, B-cell-depleted T cells, or T cells provided the cDNA or gDNA that made up the material.

For recovered donors of Cohort 3, there were two negative PCRs, clearance, or symptom resolution. V lost 6 bases and J 6 bases, leaving 21 bases between the germline ends. The germline gives CDR1 SNHLY, CDR2 FYNNEI. This CDR3 region has 16 residues. Authors' analysis steps: For nucleated cells, counts were estimated from reference gene primer amplification. Using immunoSEQ multiplex PCR, the repertoire was profiled, and TCRdb retains in-frame clones only, with some absent. D and trimming were read from the DNA, whereas the V and J calls and clone size are those reported in that table. The sample carries some 200,000 clones, approximately 78% recorded once.

The receptor was isolated from a woman aged 45-59 years who had recovered from COVID-19. The sequenced sample consisted of PBMCs or T cells enriched from blood (not recorded which). V and J are TRBV2 and TRBJ1-5; D is perhaps TRBD1 (6 bases). This chain's CDR3 is CASSDGTPRSAQPQHF. The CDR3 nucleotides read TGTGCCAGCAGCGACGGGACACCCCGAAGCGCTCAGCCCCAGCATTTT.